These T cell receptor beta chains were read from a single sample in a study of PD-1 blockade in classical Hodgkin lymphoma. The table came from immunoSEQ multiplex PCR; TCRdb's copy has only in-frame clones and leaves some out. The sample has roughly 32,000 clones; roughly 82% are singletons. The sequences come from peripheral blood mononuclear cells (PBMCs), collected at baseline. The receptors here all came from a human donor with classical Hodgkin lymphoma. Each CDR3 is given with its conserved first and last residue. D genes are given only for firm matches. Some rows mark clone size as missing; the rest say once, few, many or name a class of expanded clone.

>TRBJ2-7|16|TRBV18|NA|NA
TGTGCCAGCTCAGCGTCTGTCGGGGCAGGATCCTACGAGCAGTACTTC
CASSASVGAGSYEQYF
>TRBJ2-1|15|TRBV6-1|NA|few
TGTGCCAGCAGTGTCGTCGAGCGGGTTTACAATGAGCAGTTCTTC
CASSVVERVYNEQFF
>TRBJ1-2|11|TRBV19|NA|medium-sized
TGTGCCAGTACGGGATTTGAAGGCTACACCTTC
CASTGFEGYTF
>TRBJ2-2|14|TRBV7-3|NA|NA
TGTGCCAGCAGGCTTACTTGGGGCGACGGGGAGCTGTTTTTT
CASRLTWGDGELFF
>TRBJ1-2|13|TRBV5-6|NA|once
TGTGCCAGCACTGGACGGGAGAACTATGGCTACACCTTC
CASTGRENYGYTF
>TRBJ2-1|15|TRBV5-1|TRBD2|NA
TGCGCCAGCAGCTTACGACTAGCGAAGTACAATGAGCAGTTCTTC
CASSLRLAKYNEQFF
>TRBJ2-1|17|TRBV19|TRBD1|NA
TGTGCCAGTAGCTCCATCGGGACAGGGGGCTTAACCAATGAGCAGTTCTTC
CASSSIGTGGLTNEQFF
>TRBJ1-1|13|TRBV4-2|NA|NA
TGTGCCAGCAGCCAACGCGGGAACACTGAAGCTTTCTTT
CASSQRGNTEAFF
>TRBJ2-7|14|TRBV4-1|TRBD1|NA
TGCGCCAGCAGCCAAGAGACAGGGAACTACGAGCAGTACTTC
CASSQETGNYEQYF
>TRBJ2-7|12|TRBV27|TRBD1|NA
TGTGCCAGCGCTTCGACAGGGTACGAGCAGTACTTC
CASASTGYEQYF
>TRBJ1-5|16|TRBV7-2|NA|NA
TGTGCCAGCAGCTTAACCGGAGCCTTTAGCAATCAGCCCCAGCATTTT
CASSLTGAFSNQPQHF